One sample yielded the 4 T cell receptor beta chains listed below, sequenced in a study of molecular identifiers for immune sequencing clone quantification. TCRdb ran MiXCR on the PCR reads and lists one entry per CDR3 protein. There are about half a million distinct CDR3 sequences in the sample; 20% to 25% occur only once, and roughly 0.81% lies in the top ten. The sample taken for sequencing was naive CD8+ T cells from blood, with Jurkat cell RNA spiked in. Stated subset: FACS-sorted CD8+CD4-CCR7+CD45RA+ naive T cells. These receptor sequences come from a human donor in good health. Some libraries in this study had Jurkat cell RNA spiked in.

This clonotype occurred a few times. This sequence joins TRBV4-1 and TRBJ1-3, with D uncertain. Germline values: CDR1 MGHRA, CDR2 YSYEKL. The CDR3 has 15 residues. V lost 6 bases and J lost 0, with 12 bases in between. CDR3 coding DNA: TGCGCCAGCAGTCCCGGACTGATCTCTGGAAACACCATATATTTT. Translation gives CASSPGLISGNTIYF.

The gene calls are TRBV27 and TRBJ2-7; 8 bases are a match to TRBD1. CDR3 size: 13 residues. V shed 6 bases, J shed 2 bases, and the junction held 3 bases outside the gene matches. The germline gives CDR1 MNHEY, CDR2 SMNVEV (reference sequence). The CDR3, as DNA: TGTGCCAGCAGATGGACAGGGACCTACGAGCAGTACTTC. Translating it yields CASRWTGTYEQYF.

This clonotype has a count of ten or more. This chain links TRBV27 with TRBJ2-7; no firm D call. Germline V gene lookup returns CDR1 MNHEY and CDR2 SMNVEV (reference sequence). V lost 6 bases to trimming and J lost 3 bases, with 12 bases between them. The CDR3 runs to 13 residues. CDR3 nucleotide sequence: TGTGCCAGCAGCACGGACGGCAGCTACGAGCAGTACTTC. Translation: CASSTDGSYEQYF.

The chain uses TRBV9 and TRBJ1-2; D call uncertain. Germline CDR1 is SGDLS and CDR2 is YYNGEE. This CDR3 has 12 residues. V shed 1 base and J shed 4 bases, with 5 bases lying between them. CDR3 DNA: TGTGCCAGCAGCGTACGCAGCTATGGCTACACCTTC. Its protein is CASSVRSYGYTF.